This is a list of T cell receptor beta chains from one sample in a study of cytomegalovirus exposure and HLA in healthy donors. Measured with immunoSEQ multiplex PCR; TCRdb has only the in-frame clones, and not every one. The data show under 200,000 clones, over 85% seen once. The sample taken for sequencing was PBMCs. Receptor source: a woman aged 18-35 years in good health and CMV-seropositive. Both conserved end residues are part of each CDR3. Fields, in order: V gene, J gene, D gene, clone size, CDR3 DNA, CDR3 protein. D genes are given only for firm matches. Size is stated for part of the rows, as once, few or many counts, or as a class when the clone is expanded.

TRBV7-9	TRBJ2-1	-	-	TGTGCCAGCAGCTTAGGTCGGGAGAGTGAGTTCTTC	CASSLGRESEFF
TRBV27	TRBJ1-5	-	-	TGTGCCAGCAGTGAGCGGGATCAGCCCCAGCATTTT	CASSERDQPQHF
TRBV19	TRBJ2-7	TRBD2	-	TGTGCCAGTAGTATAGGAGCCGGGACTAGCGTTCAAGAGCAGTACTTC	CASSIGAGTSVQEQYF
TRBV4-2	TRBJ2-3	TRBD2	-	TGTGCCAGCAGCCGCCCGGGACTAGCGGGTGCCGATACGCAGTATTTT	CASSRPGLAGADTQYF
TRBV29-1	TRBJ1-1	TRBD1	-	TGCAGCGTTGAAGCGGACAGGGTCACTGAAGCTTTCTTT	CSVEADRVTEAFF
TRBV5-1	TRBJ1-2	-	-	TGCGCCAGCAGCTTGTCAACGGTGTCAGCGAGCGGCTACACCTTC	CASSLSTVSASGYTF
TRBV11-2	TRBJ2-7	TRBD2	few	TGTGCCAGCAGCCGGGAAAGACTAGCCCCCTACGAGCAGTACTTC	CASSRERLAPYEQYF
TRBV4-1	TRBJ2-5	-	-	TGCGCCAGCAGCCAGGGGCCGTCACTGACCCAAGAGACCCAGTACTTC	CASSQGPSLTQETQYF
TRBV30	TRBJ1-4	-	-	TGTGCCTGGAATTCTCAGGGTGCTGAAAAACTGTTTTTT	CAWNSQGAEKLFF
TRBV11-2	TRBJ1-2	-	-	TGTGCCAGCAGCTTAGATTTCGGACAGCCTCTGTACACCTTC	CASSLDFGQPLYTF
TRBV25-1	TRBJ1-2	-	-	TGTGCCAGCAGCCCCGGAGGAGGAGTCCCCTATGGCTACACCTTC	CASSPGGGVPYGYTF
TRBV5-1	TRBJ2-5	TRBD1	-	TGCGCCAGCAGCGGGGGACAGTCGCAAGAGACCCAGTACTTC	CASSGGQSQETQYF
TRBV29-1	TRBJ1-2	TRBD1	-	TGCAGCGTAACCGCCGGGACAGGGAGCTACACCTTC	CSVTAGTGSYTF
TRBV12-5	TRBJ2-2	TRBD2	-	TGTGCTAGTGGTTTGGACCTTCGGGGACTAGCGGGAGTCGAGCGCGGGGAGCTGTTTTTT	CASGLDLRGLAGVERGELFF
TRBV5-1	TRBJ2-1	TRBD2	-	TGCGCCAGCAGCTTGGTGTGGACTAGTAGGGGCAATGAGCAGTTCTTC	CASSLVWTSRGNEQFF
TRBV6-1	TRBJ2-1	TRBD1	-	TGTGCCAGCAGTATGGAAGGGACAGGGGGCAATGAGCAGTTCTTC	CASSMEGTGGNEQFF
TRBV19	TRBJ1-2	-	-	TGTGCCAGTAGTACTTGGGAGGGCTACACCTTC	CASSTWEGYTF
TRBV4-1	TRBJ1-1	-	-	TGCGCCAGCAGCCAGACCGGTAATAGGGCGGGCACTGAAGCTTTCTTT	CASSQTGNRAGTEAFF
TRBV2	TRBJ2-7	-	once	TGTGCCAGCACTCGGCAGGGGACCCCCTACGAGCAGTACTTC	CASTRQGTPYEQYF
TRBV30	TRBJ1-5	-	-	TGTGCCTGGAACACAGGGTGGGCCGGGCAGCCCCAGCATTTT	CAWNTGWAGQPQHF
TRBV20-1	TRBJ1-1	-	-	TGCAGTGCTACAGGGGAAGCTTTCTTT	CSATGEAFF
TRBV12-5	TRBJ1-2	-	-	TGTGCTAGTGGTTTGGACTCCTACTATGGCTACACCTTC	CASGLDSYYGYTF
TRBV6-6	TRBJ2-7	TRBD1	-	TGTGCCAGCAGTTACCTAACAGGGGCGGCCTACGAGCAGTACTTC	CASSYLTGAAYEQYF
TRBV7-9	TRBJ2-2	-	few	TGTGCCAGCAGCTTATCTACAGTCGGCACCGGGGAGCTGTTTTTT	CASSLSTVGTGELFF
TRBV9	TRBJ2-5	TRBD2	-	TGTGCCAGCAGCGTAAAAGCGGGACTGAGTGGGTGGCAAGAGACCCAGTACTTC	CASSVKAGLSGWQETQYF
TRBV7-9	TRBJ2-3	TRBD2	few	TGTGCCAGCAGCTCTTCGCTGGGACTAGGCACAGATACGCAGTATTTT	CASSSSLGLGTDTQYF
TRBV27	TRBJ2-5	TRBD1	-	TGTGCCAGCAGTCCTCAGTATGGACAGGACAAGCAAGAGACCCAGTACTTC	CASSPQYGQDKQETQYF
TRBV7-2	TRBJ2-7	-	-	TGTGCCAGCAGCGGAAGACCGGGACAAGGAACCTACGAGCAGTACTTC	CASSGRPGQGTYEQYF
TRBV4-3	TRBJ2-3	TRBD2	-	TGCGCCAGCAGCCAAGGGCACGTGGGAGGGAACACAGATACGCAGTATTTT	CASSQGHVGGNTDTQYF
TRBV2	TRBJ1-2	-	few	TGTGCCAGCAGAGGGGGAGATAGCACCTTC	CASRGGDSTF
TRBV2	TRBJ1-2	-	once	TGTGCCAGCAGTGATGGATTTTCAGGGACTAACTATGGCTACACCTTC	CASSDGFSGTNYGYTF
TRBV28	TRBJ2-2	TRBD2	-	TGTGCCACGAGCGGGGATTCGAACACCGGGGAGCTGTTTTTT	CATSGDSNTGELFF
TRBV30	TRBJ1-2	-	-	TGTGCCTGGAGTTTTGAGTCTCTGTCGAACCGAGGCTACACCTTC	CAWSFESLSNRGYTF
TRBV30	TRBJ2-1	TRBD2	-	TGTGCCTATACACTAGCGGGACTGAATCTTGAGCAGTTCTTC	CAYTLAGLNLEQFF
TRBV27	TRBJ2-7	TRBD1	-	TGTGCCAGCGCTATAGGACAGGGCTACGAGCAGTACTTC	CASAIGQGYEQYF
TRBV7-2	TRBJ2-1	TRBD2	-	TGTGCCAGCAGCCCGAGAAGGACTAGCGGCTACAATGAGCAGTTCTTC	CASSPRRTSGYNEQFF
TRBV6-1	TRBJ2-1	TRBD2	-	TGTGCCAGCAGAAGACTAGCGGGGGGGTACAATGAGCAGTTCTTC	CASRRLAGGYNEQFF
TRBV5-1	TRBJ2-2	-	-	TGCGCCAGCAGCTTGGCTACGAGGCAGGGAAGCACCGGGGAGCTGTTTTTT	CASSLATRQGSTGELFF
TRBV28	TRBJ1-2	-	-	TGTGCCACGGATAAAGGGGAGGACGTCGTCTATGGCTACACCTTC	CATDKGEDVVYGYTF
TRBV18	TRBJ2-3	-	-	TGTGCCAGCTCACCACTCTTAGAGTATACGCAGTATTTT	CASSPLLEYTQYF
TRBV19	TRBJ2-1	-	once	TGTGCCAGTAGCCTGGGGAAGGGCAGGGGATATAATGAGCAGTTCTTC	CASSLGKGRGYNEQFF
TRBV7-6	TRBJ2-7	TRBD1	-	TGTGCCAGCAGCTCCCTACAGGGGGCAAAGTCCTACGAGCAGTACTTC	CASSSLQGAKSYEQYF
TRBV12-5	TRBJ2-7	TRBD2	-	TGTGCTAGTGGTTTGGTATCGGGACTAGCGGGAGTGTACGAGCAGTACTTC	CASGLVSGLAGVYEQYF
TRBV28	TRBJ2-3	TRBD2	once	TGTGCCAGCAGTAAAGCGGGAGGGCCGGGGGATACGCAGTATTTT	CASSKAGGPGDTQYF
TRBV11-2	TRBJ2-7	TRBD2	-	TGTGCCAGCAGCTCGAGAACCGGGACTAGCGGGAGCCCTGCCGAGCAGTACTTC	CASSSRTGTSGSPAEQYF
TRBV27	TRBJ2-1	TRBD2	once	TGTGCCAGCAGAACGGTAGCGGGAGGGACCTACAATGAGCAGTTCTTC	CASRTVAGGTYNEQFF
TRBV11-3	TRBJ2-7	TRBD2	-	TGTGCCAGCAGCGGTCTAGCGGGAGATTACGAGCAGTACTTC	CASSGLAGDYEQYF
TRBV28	TRBJ2-3	-	-	TGTGCCAGCAGTTTCAGGGGTAGAGATACGCAGTATTTT	CASSFRGRDTQYF
TRBV5-1	TRBJ1-2	-	-	TGCGCCAGCAGCTTAAGGACAGCATCTAACTATGGCTACACCTTC	CASSLRTASNYGYTF
TRBV9	TRBJ2-3	TRBD1	-	TGTGCCAGCAGCCCAGGGGGAGTAGCAGCAGATACGCAGTATTTT	CASSPGGVAADTQYF
TRBV27	TRBJ2-7	TRBD2	-	TGTGCCAGCAGGCGCGTGGGGGGGTCCTACGAGCAGTACTTC	CASRRVGGSYEQYF
TRBV19	TRBJ2-1	-	-	TGTGCCAGTAGTGCGGGGACCCAGTTCTTC	CASSAGTQFF
TRBV11-2	TRBJ2-4	-	once	TGTGCCAGCAGCCAGGGGTGGTTGGGCAAAAACATTCAGTACTTC	CASSQGWLGKNIQYF
TRBV11-3	TRBJ2-7	TRBD2	few	TGTGCCAGCAGCTTATCGCCGGGACTAGTGGCCCACGAGCAGTACTTC	CASSLSPGLVAHEQYF
TRBV15	TRBJ2-1	TRBD1	-	TGTGCCACCAGCAGATCCAGGGGGCAAGAGCAGTTCTTC	CATSRSRGQEQFF
TRBV5-3	TRBJ1-1	-	few	TGTGCCAGAAGCTTGAAGGGGGACACTGAAGCTTTCTTT	CARSLKGDTEAFF
TRBV30	TRBJ2-5	TRBD2	-	TGTGCCTGGAGTCGGCGACTAGCGGGAGTAGAGACCCAGTACTTC	CAWSRRLAGVETQYF
TRBV6-5	TRBJ2-6	-	-	TGTGCCAGCAGTTCCATCTCTGGGGCCAACGTCCTGACTTTC	CASSSISGANVLTF